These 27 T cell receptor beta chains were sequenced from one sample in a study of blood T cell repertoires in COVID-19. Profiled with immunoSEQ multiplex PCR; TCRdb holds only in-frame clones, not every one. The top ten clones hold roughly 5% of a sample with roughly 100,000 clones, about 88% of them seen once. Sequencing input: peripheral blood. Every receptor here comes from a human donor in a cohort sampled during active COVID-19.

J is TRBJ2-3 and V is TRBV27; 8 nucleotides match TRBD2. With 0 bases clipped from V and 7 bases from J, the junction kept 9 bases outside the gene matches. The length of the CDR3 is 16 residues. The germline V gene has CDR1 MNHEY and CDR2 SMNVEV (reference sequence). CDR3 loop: CASSLSGSPGGYTQYF. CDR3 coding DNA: TGTGCCAGCAGTTTATCGGGAAGCCCGGGGGGGTATACGCAGTATTTT.

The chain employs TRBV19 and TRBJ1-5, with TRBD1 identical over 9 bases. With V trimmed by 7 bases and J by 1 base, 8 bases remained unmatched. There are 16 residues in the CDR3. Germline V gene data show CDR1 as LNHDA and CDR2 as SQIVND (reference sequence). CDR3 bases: TGTGCCAGTATTGACAGGGGGACACGCAGCAATCAGCCCCAGCATTTT. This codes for CASIDRGTRSNQPQHF. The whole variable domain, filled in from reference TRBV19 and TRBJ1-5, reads DGGITQSPKYLFRKEGQNVTLSCEQNLNHDAMYWYRQDPGQGLRLIYYSQIVNDFQKGDIAEGYSVSREKKESFPLTVTSAQKNPTAFYLCASIDRGTRSNQPQHFGDGTRLSIL.

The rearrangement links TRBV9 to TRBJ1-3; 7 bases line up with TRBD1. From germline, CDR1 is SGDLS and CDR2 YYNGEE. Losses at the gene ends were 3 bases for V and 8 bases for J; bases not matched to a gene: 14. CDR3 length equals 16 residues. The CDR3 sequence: CASSAGGQTKADTIYF. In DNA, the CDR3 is TGTGCCAGCAGCGCCGGGGGACAGACAAAGGCGGACACCATATATTTT.

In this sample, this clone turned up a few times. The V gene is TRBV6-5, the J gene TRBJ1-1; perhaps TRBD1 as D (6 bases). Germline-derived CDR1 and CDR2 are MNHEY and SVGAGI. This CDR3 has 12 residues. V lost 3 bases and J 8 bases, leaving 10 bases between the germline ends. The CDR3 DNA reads TGTGCCAGCAGTTATTGGCAGGGGGAAGCTTTCTTT. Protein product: CASSYWQGEAFF.

The CDR3 protein is CASSTGLAGYEQYF. The CDR3 DNA sequence: TGCGCCAGCAGCACGGGACTAGCGGGGTACGAGCAGTACTTC. The chain employs TRBV5-1 and TRBJ2-7; TRBD2 matches 13 bases. J was trimmed by 4 bases and V by 4 bases; bases with no gene match: 2. The CDR3 covers 14 residues. Germline V CDR1 and CDR2: SGHRS, YFSETQ.

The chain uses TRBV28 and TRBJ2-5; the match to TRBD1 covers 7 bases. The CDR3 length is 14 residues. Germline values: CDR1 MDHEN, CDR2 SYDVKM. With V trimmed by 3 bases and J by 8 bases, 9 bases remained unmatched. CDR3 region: CASSFSWDSRTQYF. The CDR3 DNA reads TGTGCCAGCAGTTTCTCCTGGGACAGCCGAACCCAGTACTTC.

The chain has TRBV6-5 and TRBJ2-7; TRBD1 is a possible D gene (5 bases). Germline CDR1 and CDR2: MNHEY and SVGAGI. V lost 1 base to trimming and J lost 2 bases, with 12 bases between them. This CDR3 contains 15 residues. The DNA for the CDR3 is TGTGCCAGCAGTTACTTTGGGGCAGGAACCTACGAGCAGTACTTC. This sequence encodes CASSYFGAGTYEQYF.

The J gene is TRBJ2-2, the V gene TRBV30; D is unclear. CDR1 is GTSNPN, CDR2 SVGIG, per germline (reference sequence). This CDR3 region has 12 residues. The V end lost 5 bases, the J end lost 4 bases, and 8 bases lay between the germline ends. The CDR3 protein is CAWGTSTGELFF. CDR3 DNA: TGTGCCTGGGGAACAAGCACCGGGGAGCTGTTTTTT.

The CDR3 DNA follows: TGTGCCAGCAGCGTTACCGGGACAGGGGGCACTGAAGCTTTCTTT. It codes for CASSVTGTGGTEAFF. This chain joins TRBV9 and TRBJ1-1; 11 bases align to TRBD1. The junction had 4 bases not matched to a gene; V was cut back by 2 bases and J by 4 bases. The CDR3 length is 15 residues. Germline CDR1 is SGDLS and CDR2 is YYNGEE.

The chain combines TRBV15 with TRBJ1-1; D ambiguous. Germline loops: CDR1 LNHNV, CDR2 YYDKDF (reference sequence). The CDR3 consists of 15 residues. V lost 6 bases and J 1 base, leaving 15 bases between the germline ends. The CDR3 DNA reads TGTGCCACCAGAGACGGTGGTGGGAGGAACACTGAAGCTTTCTTT. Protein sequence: CATRDGGGRNTEAFF. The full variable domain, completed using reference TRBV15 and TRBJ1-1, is DAMVIQNPRYQVTQFGKPVTLSCSQTLNHNVMYWYQQKSSQAPKLLFHYYDKDFNNEADTPDNFQSRRPNTSFCFLDIRSPGLGDTAMYLCATRDGGGRNTEAFFGQGTRLTVV.

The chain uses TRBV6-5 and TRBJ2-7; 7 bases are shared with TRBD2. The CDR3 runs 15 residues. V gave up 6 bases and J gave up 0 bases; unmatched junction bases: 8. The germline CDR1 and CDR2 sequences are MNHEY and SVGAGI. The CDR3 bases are TGTGCCAGCAGCCTAAGCGGGATTTCCTCCTACGAGCAGTACTTC. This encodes CASSLSGISSYEQYF.

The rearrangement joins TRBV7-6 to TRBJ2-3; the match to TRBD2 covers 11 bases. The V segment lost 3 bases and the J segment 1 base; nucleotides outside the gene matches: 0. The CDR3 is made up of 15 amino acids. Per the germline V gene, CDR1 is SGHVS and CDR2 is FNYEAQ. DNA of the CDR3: TGTGCCAGCAGCTTGACTAGCGGGGGCACAGATACGCAGTATTTT. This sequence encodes CASSLTSGGTDTQYF. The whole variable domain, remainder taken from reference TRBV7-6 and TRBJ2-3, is GAGVSQSPRYKVTKRGQDVALRCDPISGHVSLYWYRQALGQGPEFLTYFNYEAQQDKSGLPNDRFSAERPEGSISTLTIQRTEQRDSAMYRCASSLTSGGTDTQYFGPGTRLTVL.

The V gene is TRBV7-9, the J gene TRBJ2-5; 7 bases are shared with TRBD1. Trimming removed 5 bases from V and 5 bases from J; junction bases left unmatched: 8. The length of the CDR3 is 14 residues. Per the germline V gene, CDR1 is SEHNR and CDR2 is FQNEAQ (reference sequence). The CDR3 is CASSPSLGGETQYF. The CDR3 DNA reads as TGTGCCAGCAGCCCGAGCTTAGGGGGCGAGACCCAGTACTTC.

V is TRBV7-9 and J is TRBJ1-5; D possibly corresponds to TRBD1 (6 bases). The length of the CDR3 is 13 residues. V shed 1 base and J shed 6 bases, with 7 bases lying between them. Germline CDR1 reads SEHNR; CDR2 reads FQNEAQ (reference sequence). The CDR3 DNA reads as TGTGCCAGCAGCTTAGAAGGGGGTCAGCCCCAGCATTTT. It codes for CASSLEGGQPQHF.

CDR3 amino acids: CASTQRWRACTDTQYF. Here the CDR3 DNA reads TGTGCCAGCACCCAAAGATGGAGGGCCTGCACAGATACGCAGTATTTT. This chain uses TRBV21-1 with TRBJ2-3; the table assigns TRBD2, which was not confirmed against the DNA. TRBV21-1 is given as a pseudogene. This CDR3 spans 16 amino acids.

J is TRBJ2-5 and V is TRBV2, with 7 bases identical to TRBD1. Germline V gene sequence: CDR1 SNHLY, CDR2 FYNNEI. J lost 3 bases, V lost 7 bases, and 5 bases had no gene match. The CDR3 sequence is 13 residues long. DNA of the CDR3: TGTGCCAGCAACCGGGACAGAGAAGAGACCCAGTACTTC. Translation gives CASNRDREETQYF.

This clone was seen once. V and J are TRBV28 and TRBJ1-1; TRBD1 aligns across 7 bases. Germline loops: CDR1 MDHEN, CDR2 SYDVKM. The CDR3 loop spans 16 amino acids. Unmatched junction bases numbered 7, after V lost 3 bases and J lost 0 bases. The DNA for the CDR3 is TGTGCCAGCAGTTTTCCCAACAGGGGACTGAACACTGAAGCTTTCTTT. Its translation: CASSFPNRGLNTEAFF. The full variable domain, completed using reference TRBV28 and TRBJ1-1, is DVKVTQSSRYLVKRTGEKVFLECVQDMDHENMFWYRQDPGLGLRLIYFSYDVKMKEKGDIPEGYSVSREKKERFSLILESASTNQTSMYLCASSFPNRGLNTEAFFGQGTRLTVV.

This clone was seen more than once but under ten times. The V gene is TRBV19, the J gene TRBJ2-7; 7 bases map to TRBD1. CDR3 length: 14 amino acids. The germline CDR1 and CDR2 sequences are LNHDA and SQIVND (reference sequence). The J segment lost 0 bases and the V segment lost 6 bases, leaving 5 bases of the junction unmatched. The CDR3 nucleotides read TGTGCCAGTAGCGGGACAGCTATCTCCTACGAGCAGTACTTC. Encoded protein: CASSGTAISYEQYF.

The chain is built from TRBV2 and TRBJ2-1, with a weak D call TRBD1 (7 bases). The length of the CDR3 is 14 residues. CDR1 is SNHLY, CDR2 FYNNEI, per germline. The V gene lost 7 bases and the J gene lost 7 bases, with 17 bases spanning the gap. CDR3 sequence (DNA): TGTGCCAGCATTGCAGGGCAGGGGGGAAATGAGCAGTTCTTC. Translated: CASIAGQGGNEQFF. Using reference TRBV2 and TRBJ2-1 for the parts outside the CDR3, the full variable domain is EPEVTQTPSHQVTQMGQEVILRCVPISNHLYFYWYRQILGQKVEFLVSFYNNEISEKSEIFDDQFSVERPDGSNFTLKIRSTKLEDSAMYFCASIAGQGGNEQFFGPGTRLTVL.

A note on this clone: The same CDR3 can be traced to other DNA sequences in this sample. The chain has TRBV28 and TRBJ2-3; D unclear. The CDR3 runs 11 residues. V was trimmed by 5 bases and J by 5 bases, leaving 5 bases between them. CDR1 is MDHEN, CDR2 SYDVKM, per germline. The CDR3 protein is CASSLLDTQYF. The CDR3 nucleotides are TGTGCCAGCAGTCTTTTAGATACGCAGTATTTT.

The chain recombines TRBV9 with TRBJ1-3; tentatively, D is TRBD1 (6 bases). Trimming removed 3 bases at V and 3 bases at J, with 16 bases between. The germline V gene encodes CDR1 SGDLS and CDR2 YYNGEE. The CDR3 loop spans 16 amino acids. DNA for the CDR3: TGTGCCAGCAGCGCAGGCTTCAGGGGCGGTGGAAACACCATATATTTT. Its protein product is CASSAGFRGGGNTIYF.

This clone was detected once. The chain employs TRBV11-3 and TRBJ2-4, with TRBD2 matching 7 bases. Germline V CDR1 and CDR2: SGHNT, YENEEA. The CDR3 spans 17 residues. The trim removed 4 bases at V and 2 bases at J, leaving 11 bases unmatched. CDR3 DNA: TGTGCCAGCAGCTCCGCCAGCGGGGAGTCTCCCAAAAACATTCAGTACTTC. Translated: CASSSASGESPKNIQYF.

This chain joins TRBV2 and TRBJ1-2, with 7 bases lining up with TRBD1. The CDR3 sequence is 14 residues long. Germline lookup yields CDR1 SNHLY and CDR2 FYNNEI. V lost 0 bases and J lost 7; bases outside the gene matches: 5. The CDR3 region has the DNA TGTGCCAGCAGTGAAGCGAGGGGGCTCGGTGGCTACACCTTC. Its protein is CASSEARGLGGYTF.

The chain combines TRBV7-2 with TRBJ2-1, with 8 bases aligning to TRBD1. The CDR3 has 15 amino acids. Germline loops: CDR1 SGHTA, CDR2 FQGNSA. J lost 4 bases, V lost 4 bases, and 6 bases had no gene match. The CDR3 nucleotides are TGTGCCAGCAGCTCGGACAGGGTGCGATACAATGAGCAGTTCTTC. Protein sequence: CASSSDRVRYNEQFF.

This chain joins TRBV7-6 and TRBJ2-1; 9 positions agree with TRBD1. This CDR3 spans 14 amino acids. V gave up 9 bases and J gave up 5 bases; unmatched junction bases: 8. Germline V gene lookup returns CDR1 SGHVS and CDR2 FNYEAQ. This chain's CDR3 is CASRRDRANNEQFF. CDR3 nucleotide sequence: TGTGCCAGTCGCCGGGACAGGGCGAACAATGAGCAGTTCTTC.

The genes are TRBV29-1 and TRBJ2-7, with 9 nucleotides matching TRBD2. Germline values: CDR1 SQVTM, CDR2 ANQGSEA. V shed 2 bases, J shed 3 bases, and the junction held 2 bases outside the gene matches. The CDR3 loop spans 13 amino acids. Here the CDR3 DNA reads TGCAGCGTTGAACTAGCGGGATTCTACGAGCAGTACTTC. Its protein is CSVELAGFYEQYF.

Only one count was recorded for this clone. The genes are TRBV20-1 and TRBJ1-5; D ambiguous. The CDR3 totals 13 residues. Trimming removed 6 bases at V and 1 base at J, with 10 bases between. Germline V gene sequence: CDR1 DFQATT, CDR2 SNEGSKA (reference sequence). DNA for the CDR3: TGCAGTGCAAGTATGGCCAGCAATCAGCCCCAGCATTTT. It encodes CSASMASNQPQHF.